Included here is one T cell receptor (beta chain) sequence, with context. Its antigen is currently unknown. The source of the sample is a study of T cells after yellow fever vaccination. Turning to the study itself: Some fractions had low cell numbers, and these were prepared with SMART-Seq v4 Ultra Low Input. The study's findings and limits: Among all clonotypes, a small share was observed in both CD4 and CD8 compartments. Repertoires obtained by FACS sorting could include abundant clonotypes that entered as contaminants from the bulk population.

This CDR3 is built from 14 residues. CDR1 and CDR2 from the germline V gene are SGHKS and YYEKEE (reference sequence). Trimming cost V 0 bases and J 1 base, with 7 bases left between them. UMIs were added to TCR cDNA along with a universal primer site when it was made by 5'RACE template switching. TCRdb used MiXCR to reprocess the 5' RACE reads, holding one entry per CDR3 protein. This sample has hundreds of thousands of distinct CDR3 sequences, with 17% found just once. Here the sequenced sample was PBMCs, taken less than 6 days after the first yellow fever vaccination. V and J are TRBV5-5 and TRBJ1-1; D gene uncertain. This receptor was taken from a man in his late teens or twenties who received the YFV17D yellow fever vaccine. For the CDR3, the DNA is TGTGCCAGCAGCTTGGAAACGCGGAACACTGAAGCTTTCTTT. The encoded protein is CASSLETRNTEAFF.